The clone carrying this T cell receptor beta chain has just one count. The entry originates in a study of T cell changes during pregnancy in multiple sclerosis. The CDR3 covers 16 residues. Trimming stripped 2 bases from V and 3 bases from J, with 14 bases between. Germline values: CDR1 MNHNY, CDR2 SVGAGI (reference sequence). The method was immunoSEQ multiplex PCR; TCRdb's version includes in-frame clones alone and lacks a portion of them. The top ten clones hold 1.2% of a sample with about 36,000 clones, over 80% of them seen once. The TCR was taken from a female donor with multiple sclerosis, enrolled in a pregnancy study. The sequencing input was PBMCs (not recorded whether the cells were cultured). The V gene is TRBV6-6, the J gene TRBJ2-1; possible D gene TRBD2, 6 bases. CDR3 nucleotides: TGTGCCAGCAGTTACAGGGACTCCGTGTTCTACAATGAGCAGTTCTTC. Its protein product is CASSYRDSVFYNEQFF.